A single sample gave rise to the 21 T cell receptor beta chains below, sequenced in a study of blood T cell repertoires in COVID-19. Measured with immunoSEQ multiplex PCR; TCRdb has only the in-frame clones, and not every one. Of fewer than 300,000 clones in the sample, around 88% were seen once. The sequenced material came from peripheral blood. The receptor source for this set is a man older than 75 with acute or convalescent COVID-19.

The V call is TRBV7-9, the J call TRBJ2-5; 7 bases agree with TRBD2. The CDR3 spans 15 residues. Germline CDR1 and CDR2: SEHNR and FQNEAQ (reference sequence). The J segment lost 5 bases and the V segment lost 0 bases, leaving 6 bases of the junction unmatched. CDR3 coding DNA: TGTGCCAGCAGCTTAGCAGGGCAGGGAGGGGAGACCCAGTACTTC. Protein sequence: CASSLAGQGGETQYF.

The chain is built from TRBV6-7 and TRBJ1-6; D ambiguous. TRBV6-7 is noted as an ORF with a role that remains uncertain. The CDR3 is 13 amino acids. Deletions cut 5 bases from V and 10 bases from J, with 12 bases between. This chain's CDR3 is CASSPLGGSPLHF. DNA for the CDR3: TGTGCCAGCAGTCCACTCGGAGGATCACCCCTCCACTTT.

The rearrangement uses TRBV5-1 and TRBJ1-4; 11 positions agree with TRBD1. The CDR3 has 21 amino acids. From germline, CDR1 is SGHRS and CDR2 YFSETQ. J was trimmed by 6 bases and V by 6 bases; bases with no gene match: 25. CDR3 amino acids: CASKSLGKFRTGGEVDEKLFF. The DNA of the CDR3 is TGCGCCAGCAAGTCCTTGGGGAAGTTTCGGACAGGGGGCGAAGTGGATGAAAAACTGTTTTTT. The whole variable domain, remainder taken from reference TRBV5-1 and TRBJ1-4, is KAGVTQTPRYLIKTRGQQVTLSCSPISGHRSVSWYQQTPGQGLQFLFEYFSETQRNKGNFPGRFSGRQFSNSRSEMNVSTLELGDSALYLCASKSLGKFRTGGEVDEKLFFGSGTQLSVL.

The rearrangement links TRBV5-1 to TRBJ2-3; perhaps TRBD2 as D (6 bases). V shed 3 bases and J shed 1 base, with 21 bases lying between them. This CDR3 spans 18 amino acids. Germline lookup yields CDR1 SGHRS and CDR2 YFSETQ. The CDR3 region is CASSSTLEAGTRTDTQYF. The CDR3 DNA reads TGCGCCAGCAGCTCGACCTTAGAGGCGGGGACCCGCACAGATACGCAGTATTTT.

The CDR3 DNA is TGTGCCAGTAGTAACCGGGATGGGAACACTGAAGCTTTCTTT. Translation gives CASSNRDGNTEAFF. This rearrangement joins TRBV19 to TRBJ1-1; D uncertain. This CDR3 spans 14 amino acids. CDR1 and CDR2 (germline): LNHDA, SQIVND (reference sequence). Deletions cut 4 bases from V and 1 base from J, with 10 bases between.

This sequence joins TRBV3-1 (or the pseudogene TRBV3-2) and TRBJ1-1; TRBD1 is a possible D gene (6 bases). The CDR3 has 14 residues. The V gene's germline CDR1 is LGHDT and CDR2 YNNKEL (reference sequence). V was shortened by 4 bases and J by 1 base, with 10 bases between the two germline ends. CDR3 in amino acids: CASSRGQPNTEAFF. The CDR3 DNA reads TGTGCCAGCAGCCGCGGACAGCCGAACACTGAAGCTTTCTTT.

The CDR3 sequence is CASSQKPPGQSSYEQYF. The CDR3 nucleotides read TGCGCCAGCAGCCAGAAACCTCCGGGACAGTCGTCCTACGAGCAGTACTTC. This chain joins TRBV4-1 and TRBJ2-7; 7 nucleotides align to TRBD1. Germline V lookup: CDR1 MGHRA, CDR2 YSYEKL. V was clipped by 3 bases and J by 1 base; unmatched bases: 12. The CDR3 length is 17 residues.

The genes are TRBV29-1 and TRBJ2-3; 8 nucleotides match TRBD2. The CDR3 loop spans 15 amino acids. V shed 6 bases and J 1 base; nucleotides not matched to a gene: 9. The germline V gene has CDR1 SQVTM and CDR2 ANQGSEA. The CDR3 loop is CSVEPTSGGTDTQYF. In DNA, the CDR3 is TGCAGCGTAGAACCCACTAGCGGCGGCACAGATACGCAGTATTTT.

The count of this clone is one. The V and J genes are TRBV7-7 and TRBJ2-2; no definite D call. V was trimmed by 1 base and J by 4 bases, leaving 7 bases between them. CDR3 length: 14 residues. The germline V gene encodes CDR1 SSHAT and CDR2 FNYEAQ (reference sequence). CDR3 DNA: TGTGCCAGCAGCTTAGACACCTTCACCGGGGAGCTGTTTTTT. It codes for CASSLDTFTGELFF.

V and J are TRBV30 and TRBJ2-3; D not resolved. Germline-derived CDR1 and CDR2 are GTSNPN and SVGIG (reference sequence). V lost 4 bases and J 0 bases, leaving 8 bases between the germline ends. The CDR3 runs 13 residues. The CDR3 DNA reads TGTGCCTGGAAAGCCCTAAGCACAGATACGCAGTATTTT. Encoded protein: CAWKALSTDTQYF.

The CDR3 reads CASQGQSSTDTQYF. DNA of the CDR3: TGTGCCAGCCAGGGACAGTCTAGCACAGATACGCAGTATTTT. The gene calls are TRBV28 and TRBJ2-3; 7 bases fit TRBD1. The junction had 5 bases not matched to a gene; V was cut back by 8 bases and J by 0 bases. The V gene's germline CDR1 is MDHEN and CDR2 SYDVKM. The CDR3 loop spans 14 amino acids. The entire variable domain, with the rest obtained from reference TRBV28 and TRBJ2-3, is as follows: DVKVTQSSRYLVKRTGEKVFLECVQDMDHENMFWYRQDPGLGLRLIYFSYDVKMKEKGDIPEGYSVSREKKERFSLILESASTNQTSMYLCASQGQSSTDTQYFGPGTRLTVL.

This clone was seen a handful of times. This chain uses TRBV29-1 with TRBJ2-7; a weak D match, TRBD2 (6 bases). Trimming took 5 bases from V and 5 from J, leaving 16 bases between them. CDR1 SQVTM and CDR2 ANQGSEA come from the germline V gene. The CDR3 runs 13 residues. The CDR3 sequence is CSVYGTLSNEQYF. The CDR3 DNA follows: TGCAGCGTTTATGGGACTCTTTCCAACGAGCAGTACTTC.

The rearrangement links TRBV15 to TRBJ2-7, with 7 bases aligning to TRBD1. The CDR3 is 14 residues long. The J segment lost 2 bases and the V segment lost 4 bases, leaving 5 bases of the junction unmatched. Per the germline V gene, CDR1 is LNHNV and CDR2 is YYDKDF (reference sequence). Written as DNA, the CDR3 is TGTGCCACCAGCAAAGGGACAGTCACCTACGAGCAGTACTTC. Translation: CATSKGTVTYEQYF. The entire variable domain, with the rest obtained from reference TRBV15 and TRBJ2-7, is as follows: DAMVIQNPRYQVTQFGKPVTLSCSQTLNHNVMYWYQQKSSQAPKLLFHYYDKDFNNEADTPDNFQSRRPNTSFCFLDIRSPGLGDTAMYLCATSKGTVTYEQYFGPGTRLTVT.

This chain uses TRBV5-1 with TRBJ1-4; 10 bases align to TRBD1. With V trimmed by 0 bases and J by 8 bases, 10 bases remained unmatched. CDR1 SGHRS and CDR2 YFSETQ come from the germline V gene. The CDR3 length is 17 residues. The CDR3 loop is CASSLGGQGWSAEKLFF. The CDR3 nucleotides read TGCGCCAGCAGCTTGGGGGGACAGGGGTGGTCTGCGGAAAAACTGTTTTTT.

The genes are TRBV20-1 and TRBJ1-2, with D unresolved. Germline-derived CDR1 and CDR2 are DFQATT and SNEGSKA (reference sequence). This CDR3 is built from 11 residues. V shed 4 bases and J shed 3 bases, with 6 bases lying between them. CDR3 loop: CSATSHYGYTF. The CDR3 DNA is TGCAGTGCTACCTCCCACTATGGCTACACCTTC.

DNA for the CDR3: TGTGCCAGCAGTTTATCGGCAGGGAAAGAAAAACTGTTTTTT. Translation: CASSLSAGKEKLFF. The chain employs TRBV28 and TRBJ1-4; D might be TRBD1 (5 bases). The CDR3 length is 14 residues. Trimming took 1 base from V and 8 from J, leaving 11 bases between them. Germline V lookup: CDR1 MDHEN, CDR2 SYDVKM.

CDR3 in amino acids: CATVEQGVYTF. The CDR3 DNA reads as TGTGCCACCGTCGAACAGGGTGTCTACACCTTC. The V gene is TRBV28, the J gene TRBJ1-2; tentatively, D is TRBD1 (6 bases). Germline V lookup: CDR1 MDHEN, CDR2 SYDVKM. The CDR3 covers 11 residues. Trimming pared 10 bases from V and 10 bases from J, leaving 16 bases between.

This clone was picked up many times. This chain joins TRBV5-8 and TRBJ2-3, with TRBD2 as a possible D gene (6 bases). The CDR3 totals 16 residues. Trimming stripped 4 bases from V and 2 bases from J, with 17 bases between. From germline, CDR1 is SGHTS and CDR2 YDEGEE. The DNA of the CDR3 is TGTGCCAGCAGCCCAGCGCTAGCGTTCACCACAGATACGCAGTATTTT. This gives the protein CASSPALAFTTDTQYF.

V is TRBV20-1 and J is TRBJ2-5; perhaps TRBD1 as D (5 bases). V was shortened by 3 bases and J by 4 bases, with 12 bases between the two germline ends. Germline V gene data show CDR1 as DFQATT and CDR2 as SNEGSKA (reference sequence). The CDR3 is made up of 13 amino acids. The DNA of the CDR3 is TGCAGTGCTAGTTCGACAGCCCGAGAGACCCAGTACTTC. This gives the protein CSASSTARETQYF.

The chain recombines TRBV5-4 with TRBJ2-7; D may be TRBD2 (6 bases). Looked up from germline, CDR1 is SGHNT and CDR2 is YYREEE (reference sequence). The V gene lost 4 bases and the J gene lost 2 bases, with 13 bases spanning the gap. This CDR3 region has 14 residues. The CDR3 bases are TGTGCCAGCAGCAAAGACGGGAGTACCTACGAGCAGTACTTC. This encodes CASSKDGSTYEQYF.

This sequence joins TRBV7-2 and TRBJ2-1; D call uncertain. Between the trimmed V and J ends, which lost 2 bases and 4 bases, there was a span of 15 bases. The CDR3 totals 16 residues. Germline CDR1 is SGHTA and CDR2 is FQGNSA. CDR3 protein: CASSLSSGLQYNEQFF. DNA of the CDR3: TGTGCCAGCAGCTTAAGTTCTGGCCTTCAGTACAATGAGCAGTTCTTC. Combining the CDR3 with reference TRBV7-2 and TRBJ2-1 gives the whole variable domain GAGVSQSPSNKVTEKGKDVELRCDPISGHTALYWYRQSLGQGLEFLIYFQGNSAPDKSGLPSDRFSAERTGGSVSTLTIQRTQQEDSAVYLCASSLSSGLQYNEQFFGPGTRLTVL.